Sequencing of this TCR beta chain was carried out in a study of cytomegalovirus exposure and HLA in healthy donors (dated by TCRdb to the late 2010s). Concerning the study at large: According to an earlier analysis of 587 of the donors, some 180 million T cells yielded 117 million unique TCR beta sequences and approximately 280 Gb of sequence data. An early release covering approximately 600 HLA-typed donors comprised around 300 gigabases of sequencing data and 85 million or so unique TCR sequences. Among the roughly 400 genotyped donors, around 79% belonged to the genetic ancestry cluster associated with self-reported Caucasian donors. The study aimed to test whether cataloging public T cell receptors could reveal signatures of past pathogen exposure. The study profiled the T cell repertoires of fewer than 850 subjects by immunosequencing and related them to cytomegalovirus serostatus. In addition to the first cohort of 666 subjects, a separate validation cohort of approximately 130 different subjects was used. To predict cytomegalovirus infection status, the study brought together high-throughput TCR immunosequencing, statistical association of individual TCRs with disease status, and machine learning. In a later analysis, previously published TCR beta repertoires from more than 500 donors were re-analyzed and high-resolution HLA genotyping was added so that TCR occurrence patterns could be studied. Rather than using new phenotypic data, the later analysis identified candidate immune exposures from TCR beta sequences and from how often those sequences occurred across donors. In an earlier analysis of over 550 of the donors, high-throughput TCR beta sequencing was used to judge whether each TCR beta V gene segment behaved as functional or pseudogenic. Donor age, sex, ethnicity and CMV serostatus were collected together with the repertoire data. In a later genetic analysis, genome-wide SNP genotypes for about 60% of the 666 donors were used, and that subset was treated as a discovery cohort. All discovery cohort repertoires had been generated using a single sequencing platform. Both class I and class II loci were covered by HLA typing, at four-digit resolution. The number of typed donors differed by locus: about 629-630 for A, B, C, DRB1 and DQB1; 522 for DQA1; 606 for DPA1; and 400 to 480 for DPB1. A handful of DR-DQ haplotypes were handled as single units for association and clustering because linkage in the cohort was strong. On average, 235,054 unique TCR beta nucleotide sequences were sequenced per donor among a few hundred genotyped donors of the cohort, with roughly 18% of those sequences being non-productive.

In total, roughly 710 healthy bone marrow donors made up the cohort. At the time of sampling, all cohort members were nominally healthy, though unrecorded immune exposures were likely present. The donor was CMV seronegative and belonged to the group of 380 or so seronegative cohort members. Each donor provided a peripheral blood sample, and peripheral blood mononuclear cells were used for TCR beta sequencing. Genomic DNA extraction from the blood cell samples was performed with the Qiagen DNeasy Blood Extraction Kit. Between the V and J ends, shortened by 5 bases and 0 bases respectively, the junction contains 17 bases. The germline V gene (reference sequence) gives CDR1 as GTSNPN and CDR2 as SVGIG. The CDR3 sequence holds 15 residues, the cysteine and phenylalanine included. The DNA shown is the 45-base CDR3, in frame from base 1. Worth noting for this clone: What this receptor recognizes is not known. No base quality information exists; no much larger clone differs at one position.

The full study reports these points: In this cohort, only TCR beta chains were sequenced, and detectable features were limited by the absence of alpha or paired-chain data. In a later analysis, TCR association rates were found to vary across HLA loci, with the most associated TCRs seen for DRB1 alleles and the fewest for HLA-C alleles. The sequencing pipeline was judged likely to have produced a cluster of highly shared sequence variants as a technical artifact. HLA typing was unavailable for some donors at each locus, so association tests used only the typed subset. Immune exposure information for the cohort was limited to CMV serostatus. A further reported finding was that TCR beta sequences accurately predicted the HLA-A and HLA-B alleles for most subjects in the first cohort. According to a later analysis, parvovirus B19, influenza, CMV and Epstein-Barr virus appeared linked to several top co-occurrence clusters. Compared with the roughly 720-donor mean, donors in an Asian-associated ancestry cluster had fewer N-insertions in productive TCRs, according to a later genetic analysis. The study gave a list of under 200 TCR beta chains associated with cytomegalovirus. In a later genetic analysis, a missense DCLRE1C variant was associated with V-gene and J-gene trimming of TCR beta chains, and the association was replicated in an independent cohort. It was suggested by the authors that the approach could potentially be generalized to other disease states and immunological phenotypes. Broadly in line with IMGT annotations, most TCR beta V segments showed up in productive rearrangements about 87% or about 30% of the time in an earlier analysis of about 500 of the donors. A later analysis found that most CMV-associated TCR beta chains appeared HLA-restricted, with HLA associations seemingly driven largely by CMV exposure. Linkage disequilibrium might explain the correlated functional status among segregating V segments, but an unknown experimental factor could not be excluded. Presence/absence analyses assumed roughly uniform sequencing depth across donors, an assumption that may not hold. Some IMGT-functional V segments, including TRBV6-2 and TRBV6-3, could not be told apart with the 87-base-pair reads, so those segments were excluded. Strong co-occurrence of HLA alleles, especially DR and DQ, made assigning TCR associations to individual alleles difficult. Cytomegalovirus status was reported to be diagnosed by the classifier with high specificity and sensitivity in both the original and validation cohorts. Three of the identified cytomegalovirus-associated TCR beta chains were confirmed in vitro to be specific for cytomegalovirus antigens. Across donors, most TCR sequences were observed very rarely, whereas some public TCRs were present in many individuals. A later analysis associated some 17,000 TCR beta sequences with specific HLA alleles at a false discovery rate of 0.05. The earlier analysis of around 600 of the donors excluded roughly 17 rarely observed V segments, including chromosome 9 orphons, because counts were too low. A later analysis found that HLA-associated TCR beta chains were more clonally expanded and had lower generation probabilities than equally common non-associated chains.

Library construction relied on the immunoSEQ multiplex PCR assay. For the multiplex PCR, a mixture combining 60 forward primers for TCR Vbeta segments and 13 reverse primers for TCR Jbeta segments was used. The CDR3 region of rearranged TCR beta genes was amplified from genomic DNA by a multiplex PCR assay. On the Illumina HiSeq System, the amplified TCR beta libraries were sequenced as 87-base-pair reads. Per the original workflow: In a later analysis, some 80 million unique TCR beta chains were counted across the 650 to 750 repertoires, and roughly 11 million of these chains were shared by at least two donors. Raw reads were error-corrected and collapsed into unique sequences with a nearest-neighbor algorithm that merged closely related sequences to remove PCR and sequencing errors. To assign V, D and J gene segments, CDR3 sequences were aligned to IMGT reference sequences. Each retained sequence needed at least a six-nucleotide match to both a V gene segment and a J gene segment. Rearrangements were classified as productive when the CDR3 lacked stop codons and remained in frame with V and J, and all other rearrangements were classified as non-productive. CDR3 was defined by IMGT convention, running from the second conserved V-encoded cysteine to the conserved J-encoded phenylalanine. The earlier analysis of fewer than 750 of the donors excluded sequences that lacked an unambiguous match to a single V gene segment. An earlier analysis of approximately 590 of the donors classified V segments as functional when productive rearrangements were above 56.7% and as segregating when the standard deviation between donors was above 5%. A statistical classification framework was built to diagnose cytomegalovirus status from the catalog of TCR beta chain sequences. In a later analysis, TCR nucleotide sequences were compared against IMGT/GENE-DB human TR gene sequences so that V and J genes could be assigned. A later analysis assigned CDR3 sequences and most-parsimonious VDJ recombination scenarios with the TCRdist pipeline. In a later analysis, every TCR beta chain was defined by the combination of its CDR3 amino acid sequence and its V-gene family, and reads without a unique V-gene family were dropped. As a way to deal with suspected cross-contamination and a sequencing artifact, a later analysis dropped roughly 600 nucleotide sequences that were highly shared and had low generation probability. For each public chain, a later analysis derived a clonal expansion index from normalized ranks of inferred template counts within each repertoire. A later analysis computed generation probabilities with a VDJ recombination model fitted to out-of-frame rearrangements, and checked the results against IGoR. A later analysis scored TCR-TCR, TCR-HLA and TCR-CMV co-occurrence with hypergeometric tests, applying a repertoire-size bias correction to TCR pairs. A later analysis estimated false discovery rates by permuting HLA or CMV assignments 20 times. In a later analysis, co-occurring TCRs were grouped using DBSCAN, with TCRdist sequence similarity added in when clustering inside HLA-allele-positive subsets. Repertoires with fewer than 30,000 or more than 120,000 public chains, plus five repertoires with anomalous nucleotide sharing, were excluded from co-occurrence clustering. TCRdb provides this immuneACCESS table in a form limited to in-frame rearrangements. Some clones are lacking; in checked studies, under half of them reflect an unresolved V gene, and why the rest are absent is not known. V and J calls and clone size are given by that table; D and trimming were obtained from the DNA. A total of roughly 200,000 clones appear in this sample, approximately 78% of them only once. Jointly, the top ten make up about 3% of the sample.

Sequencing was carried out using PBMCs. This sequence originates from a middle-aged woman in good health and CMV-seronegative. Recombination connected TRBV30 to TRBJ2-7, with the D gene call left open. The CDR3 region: CAWAVGQASSYEQYF. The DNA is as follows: TGTGCCTGGGCCGTCGGCCAAGCTAGCTCCTACGAGCAGTACTTC.